This T cell receptor (beta chain) was captured by sequencing in a study of response to subunit inactivated influenza vaccine. Findings and limits, study-wide: A suggestion made by the authors is that each seasonal influenza vaccination recruits few new T cells.

TCRdb analysed the RT-PCR reads with MiXCR anew, one entry per CDR3 protein. Among more than 700,000 distinct CDR3 sequences listed, about 20% were seen once. Trimming removed 3 bases at V and 5 bases at J, with 11 bases between. This CDR3 has 14 amino acids. A note on this clonotype: Its antigen is currently unknown.

The sequence came from a man in his fifties who received an inactivated influenza vaccine. This material consisted of PBMCs from blood, taken 4 to 6 days after vaccination. The chain carries TRBV12-3 or TRBV12-4 and TRBJ1-5; D gene uncertain. The CDR3 reads CASSFEGGDQPQHF. CDR3 sequence (DNA): TGTGCCAGCAGTTTTGAGGGAGGAGATCAGCCCCAGCATTTT.